The source of this T cell receptor beta chain is a study of beta chain features in type 1 diabetes. At the level of the study: All samples together contributed 100 million to 120 million sorted cells for examination. Study observations and caveats: Compared with healthy donors, patients appeared to share more similar naive, central memory and regulatory TCRB repertoires. For Type 1 diabetes patients, all four CD4+ subsets carried TCRB CDR3s that were moderately but significantly shorter. More deletions and fewer insertions at VDJ junctions were seen in type 1 diabetes patients.

CD4+ naive, central memory, regulatory and stem cell-like memory cells were sorted via CD45RO/CCR7/CD25/CD127/CD95/CD27. Trimming removed 7 bases at V and 6 bases at J, with 18 bases between. Germline values: CDR1 LNHNV, CDR2 YYDKDF (reference sequence). This CDR3 has 15 residues. All of the isolated RNA was reverse transcribed, so expressed TCRB transcripts were sequenced. Profiling relied on immunoSEQ multiplex PCR, and the TCRdb table lists in-frame clones only, not all of them. The sample has 250,000 to 300,000 clones, around 22% seen once. About this clone itself: Its cognate antigen is unknown.

What was sequenced was naive CD4+ T cells from blood. This clonotype originated in a woman in her 30s with type 1 diabetes. The chain employs TRBV15 and TRBJ2-2, with a weak D call TRBD2 (7 bases). The CDR3 sequence: CATTPRGGMAGELFF. CDR3 coding DNA: TGTGCCACCACCCCTAGGGGGGGGATGGCCGGGGAGCTGTTTTTT.